This passage covers 7 T cell receptor beta chains from one sample sequenced in a study of T cell repertoires in MIS-A myocarditis. Sequenced by immunoSEQ multiplex PCR; TCRdb stores in-frame clones only, minus some. Of about 10,000 clones in the sample, about 80% were seen once. Material for sequencing was right ventricle heart tissue obtained at autopsy. The origin of the receptors is a man aged 18 to 29 with fulminant myocarditis from multisystem inflammatory syndrome in adults (MIS-A) after COVID-19.

The chain uses TRBV7-9 and TRBJ1-1; possibly TRBD1 for D (6 bases). Germline assignment: CDR1 SEHNR and CDR2 FQNEAQ (reference sequence). Trimming left V 5 bases short and J 9 bases short, with 16 bases between. This CDR3 has 13 amino acids. The CDR3 spells CASSLNTGLQAFF. CDR3 sequence (DNA): TGTGCCAGCAGCCTCAACACAGGGTTACAAGCTTTCTTT.

CDR3 amino acids: CASSVTRADTEAFF. As DNA, the CDR3 is TGTGCCAGCAGTGTTACGAGAGCGGACACTGAAGCTTTCTTT. This sequence joins TRBV2 and TRBJ1-1, with D hard to call. The CDR3 has 14 amino acids. Germline lookup yields CDR1 SNHLY and CDR2 FYNNEI. Trimming stripped 4 bases from V and 3 bases from J, with 12 bases between.

The V gene is TRBV7-8, the J gene TRBJ2-1; 10 bases match TRBD2. J was trimmed by 5 bases and V by 2 bases; bases with no gene match: 3. The V gene's germline CDR1 is SGHVS and CDR2 FQNEAQ. There are 15 residues in the CDR3. CDR3 in DNA: TGTGCCAGCAGCTTACTAGCGGGAGTCCACAATGAGCAGTTCTTC. This codes for CASSLLAGVHNEQFF.

The rearrangement uses TRBV4-1 and TRBJ1-1, with unresolved D. CDR3 size: 16 residues. The V gene's germline CDR1 is MGHRA and CDR2 YSYEKL. V was shortened by 4 bases and J by 7 bases, with 22 bases between the two germline ends. The CDR3 sequence is CASSPPLAGPEGEAFF. CDR3 nucleotide sequence: TGCGCCAGCAGCCCCCCTTTAGCGGGCCCCGAGGGTGAAGCTTTCTTT.

The chain has TRBV12-3 or TRBV12-4 and TRBJ1-1; a possible D gene is TRBD1 (6 bases). The CDR3 contains 13 residues. The V and J ends lost 4 bases and 11 bases respectively, with 17 bases between them. CDR3 in amino acids: CASSSSGTGYAFF. CDR3 in DNA: TGTGCCAGCAGTTCCTCCGGAACAGGGTACGCTTTCTTT.

The chain joins TRBV28 to TRBJ1-2; a weak D match, TRBD1 (5 bases). This CDR3 has 16 amino acids. V was clipped by 5 bases and J by 0 bases, with 16 bases between them. The germline V gene has CDR1 MDHEN and CDR2 SYDVKM. Here the CDR3 reads CASSKNTGNANYGYTF. The CDR3 DNA follows: TGTGCCAGCAGTAAAAATACAGGAAATGCTAACTATGGCTACACCTTC.

This rearrangement joins TRBV19 to TRBJ2-7, with no clear D. This CDR3 is built from 14 residues. V dropped 7 bases and J dropped 1 base, with 14 bases sitting between them. Germline V gene lookup returns CDR1 LNHDA and CDR2 SQIVND (reference sequence). The DNA of the CDR3 is TGTGCCAGTAAGATTAGTCTTCGTTCCTACGAGCAGTACTTC. It encodes CASKISLRSYEQYF.